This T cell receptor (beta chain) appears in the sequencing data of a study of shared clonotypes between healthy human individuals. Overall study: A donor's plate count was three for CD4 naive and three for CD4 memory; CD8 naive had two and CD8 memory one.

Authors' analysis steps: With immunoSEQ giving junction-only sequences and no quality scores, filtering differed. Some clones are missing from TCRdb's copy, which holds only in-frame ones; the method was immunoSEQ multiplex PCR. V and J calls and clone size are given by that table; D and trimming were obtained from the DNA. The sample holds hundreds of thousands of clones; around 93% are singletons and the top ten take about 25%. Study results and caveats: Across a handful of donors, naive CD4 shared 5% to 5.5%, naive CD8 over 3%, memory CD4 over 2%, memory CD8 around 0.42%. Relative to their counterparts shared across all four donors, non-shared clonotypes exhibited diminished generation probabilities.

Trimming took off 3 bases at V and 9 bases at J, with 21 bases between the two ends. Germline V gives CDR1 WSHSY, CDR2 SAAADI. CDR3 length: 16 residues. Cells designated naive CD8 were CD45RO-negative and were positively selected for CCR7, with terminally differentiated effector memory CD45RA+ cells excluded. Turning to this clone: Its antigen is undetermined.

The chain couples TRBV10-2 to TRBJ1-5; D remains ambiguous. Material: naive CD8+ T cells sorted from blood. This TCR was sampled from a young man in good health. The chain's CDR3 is CASSDINGPISLPQHF. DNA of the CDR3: TGCGCCAGCAGTGATATCAACGGGCCAATCAGTTTGCCCCAGCATTTT.